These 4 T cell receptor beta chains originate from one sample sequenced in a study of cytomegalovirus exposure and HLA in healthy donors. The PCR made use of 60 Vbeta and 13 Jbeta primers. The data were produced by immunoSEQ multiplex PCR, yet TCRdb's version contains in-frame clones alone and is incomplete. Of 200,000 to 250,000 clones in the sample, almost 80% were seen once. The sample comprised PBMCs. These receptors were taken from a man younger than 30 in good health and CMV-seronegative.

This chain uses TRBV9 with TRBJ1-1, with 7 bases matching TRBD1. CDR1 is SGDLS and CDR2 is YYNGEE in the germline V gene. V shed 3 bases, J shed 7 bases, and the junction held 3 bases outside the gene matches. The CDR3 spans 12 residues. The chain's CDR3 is CASSGQGGEAFF. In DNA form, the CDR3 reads TGTGCCAGCAGCGGACAGGGTGGTGAAGCTTTCTTT.

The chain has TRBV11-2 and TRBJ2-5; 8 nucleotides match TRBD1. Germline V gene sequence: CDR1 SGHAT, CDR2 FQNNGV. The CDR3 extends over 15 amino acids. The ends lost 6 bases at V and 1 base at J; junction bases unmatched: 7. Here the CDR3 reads CASSPRGPPQETQYF. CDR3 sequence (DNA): TGTGCCAGCAGTCCCAGGGGGCCGCCCCAAGAGACCCAGTACTTC.

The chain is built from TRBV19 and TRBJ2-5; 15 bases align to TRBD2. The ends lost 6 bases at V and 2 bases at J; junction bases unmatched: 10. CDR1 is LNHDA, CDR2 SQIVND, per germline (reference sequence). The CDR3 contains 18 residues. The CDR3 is CASSRTGTSGGRQETQYF. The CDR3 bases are TGTGCCAGTAGCCGTACCGGGACTAGCGGGGGGCGACAAGAGACCCAGTACTTC.

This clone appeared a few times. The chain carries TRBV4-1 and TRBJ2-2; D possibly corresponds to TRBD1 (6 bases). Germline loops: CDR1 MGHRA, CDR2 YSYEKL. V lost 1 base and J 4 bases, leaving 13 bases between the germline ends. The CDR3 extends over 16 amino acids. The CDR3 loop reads CASSQGGHGGTGELFF. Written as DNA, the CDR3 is TGCGCCAGCAGCCAAGGGGGACATGGCGGCACCGGGGAGCTGTTTTTT.